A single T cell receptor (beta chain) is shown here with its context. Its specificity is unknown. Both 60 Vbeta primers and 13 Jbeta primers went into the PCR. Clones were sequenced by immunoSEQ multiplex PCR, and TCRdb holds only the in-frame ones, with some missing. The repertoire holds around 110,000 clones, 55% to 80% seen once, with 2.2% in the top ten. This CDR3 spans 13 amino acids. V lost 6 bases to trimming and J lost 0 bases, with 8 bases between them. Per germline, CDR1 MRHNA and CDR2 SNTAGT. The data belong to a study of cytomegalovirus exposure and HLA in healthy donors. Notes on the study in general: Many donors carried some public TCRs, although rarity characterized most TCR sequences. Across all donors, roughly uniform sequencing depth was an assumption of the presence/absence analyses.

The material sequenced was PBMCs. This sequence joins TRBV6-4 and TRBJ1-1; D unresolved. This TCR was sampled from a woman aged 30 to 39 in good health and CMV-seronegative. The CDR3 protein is CASSLEMNTEAFF. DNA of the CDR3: TGTGCCAGCAGCCTAGAGATGAACACTGAAGCTTTCTTT.